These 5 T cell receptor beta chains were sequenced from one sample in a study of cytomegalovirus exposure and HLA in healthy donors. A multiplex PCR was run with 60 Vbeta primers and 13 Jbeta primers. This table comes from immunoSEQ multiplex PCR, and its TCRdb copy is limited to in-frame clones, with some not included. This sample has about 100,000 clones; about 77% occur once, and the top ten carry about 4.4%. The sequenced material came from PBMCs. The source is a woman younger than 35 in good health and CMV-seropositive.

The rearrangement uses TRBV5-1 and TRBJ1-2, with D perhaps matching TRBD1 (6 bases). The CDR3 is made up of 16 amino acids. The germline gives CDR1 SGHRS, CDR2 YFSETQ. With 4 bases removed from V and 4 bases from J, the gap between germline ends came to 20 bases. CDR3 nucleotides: TGCGCCAGCAGCCCCGTAGGGACAACGGAGATCTATGGCTACACCTTC. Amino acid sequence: CASSPVGTTEIYGYTF.

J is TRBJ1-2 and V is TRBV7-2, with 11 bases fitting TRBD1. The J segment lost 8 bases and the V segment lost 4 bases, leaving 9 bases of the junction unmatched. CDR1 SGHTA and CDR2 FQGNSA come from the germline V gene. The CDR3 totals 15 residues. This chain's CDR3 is CASSSHLGTGGGYTF. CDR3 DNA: TGTGCCAGCAGCTCTCACCTTGGGACAGGGGGAGGCTACACCTTC.

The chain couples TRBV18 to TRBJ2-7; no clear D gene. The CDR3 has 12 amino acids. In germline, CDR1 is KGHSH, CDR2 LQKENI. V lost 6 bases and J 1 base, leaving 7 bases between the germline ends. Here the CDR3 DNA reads TGTGCCAGCTCCCCCGGGTCCTACGAGCAGTACTTC. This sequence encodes CASSPGSYEQYF.

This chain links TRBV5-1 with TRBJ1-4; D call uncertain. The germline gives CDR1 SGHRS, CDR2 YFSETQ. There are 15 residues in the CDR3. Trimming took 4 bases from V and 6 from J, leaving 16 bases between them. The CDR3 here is CASSPEGSRDEKLFF. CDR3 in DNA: TGCGCCAGCAGCCCGGAAGGGAGCCGGGATGAAAAACTGTTTTTT. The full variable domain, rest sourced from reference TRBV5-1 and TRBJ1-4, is KAGVTQTPRYLIKTRGQQVTLSCSPISGHRSVSWYQQTPGQGLQFLFEYFSETQRNKGNFPGRFSGRQFSNSRSEMNVSTLELGDSALYLCASSPEGSRDEKLFFGSGTQLSVL.

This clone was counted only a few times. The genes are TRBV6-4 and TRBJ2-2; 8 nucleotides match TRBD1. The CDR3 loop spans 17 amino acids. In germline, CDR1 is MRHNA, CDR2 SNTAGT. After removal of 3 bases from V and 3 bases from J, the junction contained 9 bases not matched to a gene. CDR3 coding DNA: TGTGCCAGCAGTGAAACAGGGGGAGCGGAATACACCGGGGAGCTGTTTTTT. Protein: CASSETGGAEYTGELFF.